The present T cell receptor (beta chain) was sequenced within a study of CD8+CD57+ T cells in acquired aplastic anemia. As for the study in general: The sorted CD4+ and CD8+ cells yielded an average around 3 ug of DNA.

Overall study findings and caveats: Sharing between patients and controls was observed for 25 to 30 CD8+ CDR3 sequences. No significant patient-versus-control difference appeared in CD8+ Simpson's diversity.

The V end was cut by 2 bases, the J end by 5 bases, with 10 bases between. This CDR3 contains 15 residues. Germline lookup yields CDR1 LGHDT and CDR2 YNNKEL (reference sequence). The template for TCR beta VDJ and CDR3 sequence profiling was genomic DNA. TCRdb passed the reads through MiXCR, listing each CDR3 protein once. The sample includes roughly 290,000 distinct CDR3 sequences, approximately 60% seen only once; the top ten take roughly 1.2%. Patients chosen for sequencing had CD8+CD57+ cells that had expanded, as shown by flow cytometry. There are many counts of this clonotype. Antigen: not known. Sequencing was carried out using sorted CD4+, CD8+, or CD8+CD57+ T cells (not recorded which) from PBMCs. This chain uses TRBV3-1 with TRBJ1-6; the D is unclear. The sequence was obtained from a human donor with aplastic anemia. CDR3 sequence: CASSQFTADNSPLHF. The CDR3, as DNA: TGTGCCAGCAGCCAATTTACAGCGGATAATTCACCCCTCCACTTT.